Listed below are T cell receptor beta chains from one sample, sequenced in a study of metastatic and nonmetastatic thyroid tumors. TCRdb re-analyzed the PCR reads using MiXCR. The sample carries around 16,000 clones, about 24% recorded once. The material sequenced was tumor tissue. These receptors came from a male donor with papillary thyroid cancer or a benign thyroid nodule (not recorded which). Some clones in this sample may be carry-over from other donors' samples. Both conserved end residues are part of each CDR3. Fields, in order: J gene, clone size, D gene, V gene, CDR3 DNA, CDR3 protein. A D gene is named only where the DNA matches it firmly. Clone size appears in some rows only: once, few, many, or a class for an expanded clone.

>TRBJ2-7|few|TRBD1|TRBV6-1
TGTGCCAGCAGCGACAGGGGGCCCTCCTACGAGCAGTACTTC
CASSDRGPSYEQYF
>TRBJ1-2|.|.|TRBV28
TGTGCCAGCAGTTTTATTTCGTGGAGGTCCGGCGCGGGCAACTATGGCTACACCTTC
CASSFISWRSGAGNYGYTF
>TRBJ1-1|many|.|TRBV18
TGTGCCAGCTCACACGGCCGAGGGGGAACTGAAGCTTTCTTT
CASSHGRGGTEAFF
>TRBJ1-1|few|.|TRBV6-1
TGTGCCAGCAGTGATTTGGGGGGGGACACTGAAGCTTTCTTT
CASSDLGGDTEAFF
>TRBJ2-2|.|.|TRBV27
TGTGCCAGCAGTCTTATCACAGGGTCCTACACCGGGGAGCTGTTTTTT
CASSLITGSYTGELFF
>TRBJ2-1|few|.|TRBV7-2
TGTGCCAGCAGCTTAGCAGGTAGCTCCTACAATGAGCAGTTCTTC
CASSLAGSSYNEQFF
>TRBJ1-5|.|TRBD1|TRBV12-3/TRBV12-4
TGTGCCAGCAGCCCTGACAGGGGAGGTCAGCCCCAGCATTTT
CASSPDRGGQPQHF
>TRBJ1-3|.|.|TRBV10-2
TGCGCCAGCAGTGAGTCGTGGGGTTCTGGAAACACCATATATTTT
CASSESWGSGNTIYF
>TRBJ1-3|many|.|TRBV14
TGTGCCAGCAGCCAAGAATTCGGTTCCGGAAACACCATATATTTT
CASSQEFGSGNTIYF
>TRBJ1-2|medium-sized|.|TRBV20-1
TGCAGTGCTAGTCGGGCAGGGGTTCTCTATGGCTACACCTTC
CSASRAGVLYGYTF
>TRBJ2-7|few|TRBD1|TRBV6-1
TGTGCCAGCAGTGAGGGTGGGACAGGGTCCTACTATCAGTACTTC
CASSEGGTGSYYQYF
>TRBJ1-5|many|TRBD1|TRBV27
TGTGCCAGCAGAACCGGGACAGGGGATCAGCCCCAGCATTTT
CASRTGTGDQPQHF
>TRBJ1-2|few|TRBD1|TRBV6-1
TGTGCCGTCAGGGGGAGACATGGCTACACCTTC
CAVRGRHGYTF
>TRBJ2-2|many|TRBD2|TRBV7-2
TGTGCCAGCAGCTTGCTAGCGGGGGGGTATGTCACCGGGGAGCTGTTTTTT
CASSLLAGGYVTGELFF
>TRBJ2-7|few|TRBD2|TRBV11-1
TGTGCCAGCAGCCTATCTGGGGGGGGTGTATCGAGAGTAGACGAGCAGTACTTC
CASSLSGGGVSRVDEQYF
>TRBJ2-5|many|TRBD2|TRBV20-1
TGCAGTGCTAATTTGGCGGGAGAAGAGACCCAGTACTTC
CSANLAGEETQYF
>TRBJ2-5|many|.|TRBV29-1
TGCAGCGTTGAAGGCGGGGAGGTCCAAGAGACCCAGTACTTC
CSVEGGEVQETQYF
>TRBJ2-3|.|.|TRBV11-1
TGTGCCAGCAGCTTAAAAAGGAAAAGGACAGATACGCAGTATTTT
CASSLKRKRTDTQYF
>TRBJ2-1|few|TRBD1|TRBV27
TGTGCCAGCAGACTTGGACAGGGAGGACGGAATGAGCAGTTCTTC
CASRLGQGGRNEQFF
>TRBJ2-1|many|TRBD2|TRBV20-1
TGCAGTGCTAATCCAGGGTTTAGCGGGAGTTTTGGGGAGGAGCAGTTCTTC
CSANPGFSGSFGEEQFF
>TRBJ2-6|.|TRBD1|TRBV19
TGTGCCAGTAGGGACAGGGGATCTGGGGCCAACGTCCTGACTTTC
CASRDRGSGANVLTF
>TRBJ2-1|.|.|TRBV30
TGTGCCTGGAGTGTATCAGGGCCCGGGGCTGAGCAGTTCTTC
CAWSVSGPGAEQFF
>TRBJ1-1|medium-sized|TRBD1|TRBV6-5
TGTGCCAGCAGTTACTCGGTGTCAGGGGGAAGAGCTTTCTTT
CASSYSVSGGRAFF
>TRBJ2-7|.|.|TRBV6-1
TGTGCCAGCGGCGTACCGTTAGAGCAGTACTTC
CASGVPLEQYF
>TRBJ1-2|medium-sized|.|TRBV19
TGTGCCAGTACCCCAGGGCGACATCGAGGCTACACCTTC
CASTPGRHRGYTF
>TRBJ2-2|.|TRBD1|TRBV5-1
TGCGCCAGCAGTTTAGCAACAGGGGACACCGGGGAGCTGTTTTTT
CASSLATGDTGELFF
>TRBJ2-1|many|.|TRBV15
TGTGCCACCAGCAGAGGACGATGGTCGCTAGGCTCTTACAATGAGCAGTTCTTC
CATSRGRWSLGSYNEQFF
>TRBJ1-3|medium-sized|.|TRBV6-1
TGTGCCAGCAGTGACCCCAGGGGTATGGCTGGAAACACCATATATTTT
CASSDPRGMAGNTIYF
>TRBJ1-1|many|TRBD1|TRBV7-6
TGTGCCAGCAGCGCGACAGGGTTTACTGAAGCTTTCTTT
CASSATGFTEAFF
>TRBJ2-5|many|.|TRBV20-1
TGCAGTGCTAGACGGCAGGAAGAGACCCAGTACTTC
CSARRQEETQYF
>TRBJ1-1|once|.|TRBV12-3/TRBV12-4
TGTGCCAGCAGTCCCCCCGGGGACACTGAAGCTTTCTTT
CASSPPGDTEAFF
>TRBJ1-2|.|.|TRBV5-1
TGCGCCAGCAGCTTGGGCCACCTGACGGGAGGTGGCTATGGCTACACCTTC
CASSLGHLTGGGYGYTF
>TRBJ2-7|few|.|TRBV28
TGTGCCAGCAGTCCCCGGGACAACTACGAGCAGTACTTC
CASSPRDNYEQYF
>TRBJ1-1|.|.|TRBV30
TGTGCCTGGAGGTTGCAGCCGAACACAGAAGCTTTCTTT
CAWRLQPNTEAFF
>TRBJ2-7|.|.|TRBV4-1
TGCGCCAGCAGCCAAGTAACGGGAGCTTACGAGCAGTACTTC
CASSQVTGAYEQYF
>TRBJ1-4|many|TRBD1|TRBV9
TGTGCCAGCAGCCCCACCGGGACAGTGGACGAAAAACTGTTTTTT
CASSPTGTVDEKLFF
>TRBJ2-5|many|TRBD2|TRBV7-9
TGTGCCAGCAGCCTCGGACTAGCGGAGACCCAGTACTTC
CASSLGLAETQYF
>TRBJ1-6|medium-sized|.|TRBV6-1
TGTGCCAGCTCTCTGGATTCACCCCTCCACTTT
CASSLDSPLHF
>TRBJ1-6|.|.|TRBV11-2
TGTGCCAGCAGCTTAGACGTACTATCACCCCTCCACTTT
CASSLDVLSPLHF
>TRBJ2-3|.|.|TRBV3-1
TGTGCCAGCAGCCAAGGGGTCCTTAGGACTGAAGATACGCAGTATTTT
CASSQGVLRTEDTQYF